Listed below are T cell receptor beta chains from one sample, sequenced in a study of T-cell reconstitution after alpha-beta-depleted transplantation in children. TCRdb passed the PCR reads through MiXCR, listing each CDR3 protein once. This sample has 260,000 or so distinct CDR3 sequences, with about 11% found just once. The material was PBMCs from the stem cell graft donor, obtained from the stem cell graft. Receptors were obtained from a human donor who donated a stem cell graft to a child with acute lymphoblastic leukemia. Both conserved end residues are part of each CDR3.

V	CDR3
TRBV24-1	CATSGDNPAIGELFF
TRBV18	CASSPRDSGYSPLHF
TRBV20-1	CSANIENRDHEQYF
TRBV20-1	CSATGAIREKLFF
TRBV29-1	CSVESSGTVETQYF
TRBV10-2	CASAGQPSYGYTF
TRBV20-1	CSARASLAVRPKGLSYNEQFF
TRBV5-5	CASSLDYGYTF
TRBV7-6	CASSLATTGITDTQYF
TRBV20-1	CSASGGTSPRNEQFF
TRBV5-1	CASSLAGRMSSYEQYF
TRBV20-1	CSAPSYSGIGRSYNEQFF
TRBV12-3/TRBV12-4	CASTGTWGIYEQYF
TRBV15	CATSKNRGDQETQYF
TRBV7-2	CASSLSRGYNEQFF
TRBV7-2	CASSPGSVYNEQFF
TRBV21-1	CASSKAGGTQAKNIQYF
TRBV7-2	CASSSLGRGSGNTIYF